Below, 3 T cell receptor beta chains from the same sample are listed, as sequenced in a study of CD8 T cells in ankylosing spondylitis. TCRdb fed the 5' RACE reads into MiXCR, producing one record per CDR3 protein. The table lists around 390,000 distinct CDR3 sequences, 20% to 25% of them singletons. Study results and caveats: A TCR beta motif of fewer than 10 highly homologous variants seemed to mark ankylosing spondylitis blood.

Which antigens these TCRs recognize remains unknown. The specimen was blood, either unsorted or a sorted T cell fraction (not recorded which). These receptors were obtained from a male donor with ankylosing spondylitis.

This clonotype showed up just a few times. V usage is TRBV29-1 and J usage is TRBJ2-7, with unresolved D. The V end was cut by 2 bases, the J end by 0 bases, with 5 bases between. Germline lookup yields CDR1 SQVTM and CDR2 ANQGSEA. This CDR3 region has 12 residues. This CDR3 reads CSVETVSYEQYF. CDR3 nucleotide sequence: TGCAGCGTTGAAACTGTCTCCTACGAGCAGTACTTC.

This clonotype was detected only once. The CDR3 DNA follows: TGTGCCAGGCCTCGGTGCTCTTCGGGACAGAGGCCGGGGGAGACCCAGTACTTC. Its translation is CARPRCSSGQRPGETQYF. The chain links TRBV7-4 to TRBJ2-5; 7 nucleotides match TRBD1. The CDR3 contains 18 residues. Germline trimming cut 9 bases from V and 5 bases from J; bases unmatched to any gene: 24. Germline CDR1 is SGHVT and CDR2 is SQSDAQ.

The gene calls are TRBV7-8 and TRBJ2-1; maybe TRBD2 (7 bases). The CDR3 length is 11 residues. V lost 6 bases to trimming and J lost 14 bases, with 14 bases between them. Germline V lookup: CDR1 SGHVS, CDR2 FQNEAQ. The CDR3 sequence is CASSQGGGKFF. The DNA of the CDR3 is TGTGCCAGCAGTCAAGGGGGGGGCAAGTTCTTC.